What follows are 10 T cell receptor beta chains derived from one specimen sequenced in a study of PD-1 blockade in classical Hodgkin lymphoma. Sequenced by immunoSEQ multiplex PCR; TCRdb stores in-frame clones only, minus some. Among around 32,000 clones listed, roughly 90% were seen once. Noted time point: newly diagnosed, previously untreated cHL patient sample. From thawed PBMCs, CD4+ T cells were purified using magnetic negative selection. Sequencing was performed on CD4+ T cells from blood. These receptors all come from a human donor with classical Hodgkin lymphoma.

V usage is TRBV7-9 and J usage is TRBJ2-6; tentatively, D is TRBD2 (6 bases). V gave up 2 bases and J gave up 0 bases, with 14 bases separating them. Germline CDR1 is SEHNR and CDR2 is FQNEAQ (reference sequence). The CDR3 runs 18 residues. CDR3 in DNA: TGTGCCAGCAGCTTAAGGTTTTTAGCGGACTCTGGGGCCAACGTCCTGACTTTC. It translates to CASSLRFLADSGANVLTF.

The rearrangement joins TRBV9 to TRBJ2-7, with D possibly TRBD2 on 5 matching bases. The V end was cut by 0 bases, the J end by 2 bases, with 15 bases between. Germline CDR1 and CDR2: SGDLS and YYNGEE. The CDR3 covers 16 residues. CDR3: CASSVEVRTQPYEQYF. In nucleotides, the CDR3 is TGTGCCAGCAGCGTAGAAGTGAGGACTCAACCCTACGAGCAGTACTTC. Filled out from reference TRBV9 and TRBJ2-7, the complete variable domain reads DSGVTQTPKHLITATGQRVTLRCSPRSGDLSVYWYQQSLDQGLQFLIQYYNGEERAKGNILERFSAQQFPDLHSELNLSSLELGDSALYFCASSVEVRTQPYEQYFGPGTRLTVT.

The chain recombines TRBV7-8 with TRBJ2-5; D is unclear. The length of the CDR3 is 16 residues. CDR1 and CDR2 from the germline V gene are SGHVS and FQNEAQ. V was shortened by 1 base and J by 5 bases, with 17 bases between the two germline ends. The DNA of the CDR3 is TGTGCCAGCAGCTTAGAGAGTGGTGCAAGCAGGGAGACCCAGTACTTC. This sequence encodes CASSLESGASRETQYF.

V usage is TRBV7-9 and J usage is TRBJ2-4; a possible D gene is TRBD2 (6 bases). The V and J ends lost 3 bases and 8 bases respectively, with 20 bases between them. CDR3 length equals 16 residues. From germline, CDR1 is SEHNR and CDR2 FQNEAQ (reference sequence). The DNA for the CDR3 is TGTGCCAGCAGCTTCGCGGGACCTAGTAGTACGGACATTCAGTACTTC. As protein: CASSFAGPSSTDIQYF.

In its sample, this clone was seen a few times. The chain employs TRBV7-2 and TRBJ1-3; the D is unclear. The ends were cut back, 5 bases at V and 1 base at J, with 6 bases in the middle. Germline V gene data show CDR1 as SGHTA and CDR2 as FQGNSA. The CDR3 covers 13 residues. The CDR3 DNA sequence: TGTGCCAGCAGCCCGGCGTCTGGAAACACCATATATTTT. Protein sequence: CASSPASGNTIYF.

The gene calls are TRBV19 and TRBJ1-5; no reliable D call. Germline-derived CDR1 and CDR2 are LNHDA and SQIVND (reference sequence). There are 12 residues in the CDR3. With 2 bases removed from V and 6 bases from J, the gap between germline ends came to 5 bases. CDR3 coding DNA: TGTGCCAGTAGTATACGGGGTCAGCCCCAGCATTTT. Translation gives CASSIRGQPQHF. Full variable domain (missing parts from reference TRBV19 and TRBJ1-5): DGGITQSPKYLFRKEGQNVTLSCEQNLNHDAMYWYRQDPGQGLRLIYYSQIVNDFQKGDIAEGYSVSREKKESFPLTVTSAQKNPTAFYLCASSIRGQPQHFGDGTRLSIL.

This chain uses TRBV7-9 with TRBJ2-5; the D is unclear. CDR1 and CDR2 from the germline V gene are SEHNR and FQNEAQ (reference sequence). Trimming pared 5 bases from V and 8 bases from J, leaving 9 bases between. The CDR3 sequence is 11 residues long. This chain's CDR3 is CASSHDFTQYF. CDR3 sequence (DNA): TGTGCCAGCAGCCACGATTTTACCCAGTACTTC.

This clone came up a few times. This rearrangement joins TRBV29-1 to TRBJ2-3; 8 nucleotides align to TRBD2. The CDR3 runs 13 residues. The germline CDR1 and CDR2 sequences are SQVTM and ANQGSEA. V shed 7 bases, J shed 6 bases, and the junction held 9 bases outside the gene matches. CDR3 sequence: CSATGTSPDTQYF. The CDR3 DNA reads TGCAGCGCGACCGGGACTAGTCCGGATACGCAGTATTTT.

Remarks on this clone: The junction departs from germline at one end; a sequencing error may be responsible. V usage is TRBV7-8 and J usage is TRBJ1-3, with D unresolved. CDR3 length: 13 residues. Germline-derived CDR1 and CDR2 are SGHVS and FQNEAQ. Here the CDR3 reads CASGTGPGDTIYF. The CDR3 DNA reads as TGTGCCAGCGGAACCGGGCCTGGAGACACCATATATTTT.

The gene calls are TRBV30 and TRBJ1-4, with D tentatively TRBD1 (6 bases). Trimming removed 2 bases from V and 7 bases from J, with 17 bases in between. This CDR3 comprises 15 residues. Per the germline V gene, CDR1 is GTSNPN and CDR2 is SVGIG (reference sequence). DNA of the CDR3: TGTGCCTGGAGTTCCGGGCGGGGGCGCGGTGAAAAACTGTTTTTT. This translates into CAWSSGRGRGEKLFF.